The subject of this entry is one T cell receptor (beta chain). Its target is not known. This sample stems from a study of T cell responses to AZD1222 COVID-19 vaccine. Study details: Whether given at about 4 or about 12 weeks, second doses were pooled.

Only in-frame clones appear in the TCRdb table, and some are missing; sequencing was by immunoSEQ multiplex PCR. Of about 150,000 clones in the sample, about 93% are singletons; the top ten hold about 9.1%. General study results and limits: An increase in Spike-specific TCR breadth and depth was observed after two AZD1222 doses. Dominant at 160-218 and 743-854, vaccine-associated CD4 TCRs also spanned spike. Donors in the cohort were predominantly white British and more often female, and clonal diversity was possibly underestimated.

Between the trimmed V and J ends, which lost 0 bases and 7 bases, there was a span of 10 bases. The germline CDR1 and CDR2 sequences are MGHRA and YSYEKL. The CDR3 is 14 amino acids. The chain couples TRBV4-1 to TRBJ2-1; D remains ambiguous. This specimen was peripheral blood, taken on day 0 of AZD1222 vaccination. This TCR came from an adult in good health. In nucleotides, the CDR3 is TGCGCCAGCAGCCAAGAAGGGCTCAGGAATGAGCAGTTCTTC. This encodes CASSQEGLRNEQFF.